Below are 20 T cell receptor beta chains sequenced from a single sample in a study of shared clonotypes between healthy human individuals. Generated by immunoSEQ multiplex PCR, the TCRdb table keeps only in-frame clones and is missing some. The sample carries some 2,100,000 clones, around 93% recorded once. CD45RO-negative CD8 cells positively selected for CCR7 made up the naive population, which excluded terminally differentiated effector memory CD45RA+ cells. Specimen: naive CD8+ T cells from PBMCs. These receptors came from a man younger than 35 in good health. Some clones in this sample may be carry-over from other donors' samples.

The chain links TRBV28 to TRBJ1-1; D gene ambiguous. Trimming left V 6 bases short and J 1 base short, with 6 bases between. This CDR3 has 12 residues. Germline-derived CDR1 and CDR2 are MDHEN and SYDVKM. CDR3 loop: CASSGRNTEAFF. In nucleotides, the CDR3 is TGTGCCAGCAGCGGGAGGAACACTGAAGCTTTCTTT.

As to this clone: At one boundary the junction diverges from the germline segment, which might be a read error. The rearrangement uses TRBV29-1 and TRBJ2-7; 14 bases fit TRBD2. Germline-derived CDR1 and CDR2 are SQVTM and ANQGSEA. The CDR3 extends over 15 amino acids. CDR3 protein: CSVEGTSGRLDEQYF. The DNA for the CDR3 is TGCAGCGTCGAAGGGACTAGCGGGAGATTGGACGAGCAGTACTTC.

Remarks on this clone: The sample holds other DNA sequences that translate to the same CDR3. The gene calls are TRBV19 and TRBJ1-5; maybe TRBD1 (5 bases). The CDR3 consists of 14 residues. The ends were cut back, 2 bases at V and 4 bases at J, with 9 bases in the middle. CDR1 is LNHDA, CDR2 SQIVND, per germline (reference sequence). CDR3: CASSIRDHNQPQHF. The CDR3 DNA follows: TGTGCCAGTAGTATAAGGGACCATAATCAGCCCCAGCATTTT.

The chain has TRBV5-6 and TRBJ2-2, with TRBD1 identical over 11 bases. Germline V gene data show CDR1 as SGHDT and CDR2 as YYEEEE. V dropped 0 bases and J dropped 12; count of bases not matched to a gene: 1. This CDR3 has 13 amino acids. CDR3 sequence: CASSLGTGGKLFF. The CDR3 DNA reads TGTGCCAGCAGCTTGGGGACAGGGGGCAAGCTGTTTTTT.

The chain joins TRBV19 to TRBJ1-1; D may be TRBD1 (6 bases). Trimming left V 3 bases short and J 6 bases short, with 20 bases between. Germline loops: CDR1 LNHDA, CDR2 SQIVND (reference sequence). This CDR3 contains 16 residues. The CDR3, as DNA: TGTGCCAGTAGTATGCCGTTTCGGGGGCGTAGCGCTGAAGCTTTCTTT. Its protein is CASSMPFRGRSAEAFF.

This clone was observed a single time. The chain links TRBV7-9 to TRBJ1-6; 10 bases are a match to TRBD1. This CDR3 has 15 residues. V gave up 4 bases and J gave up 14 bases; unmatched junction bases: 11. Germline V gives CDR1 SEHNR, CDR2 FQNEAQ (reference sequence). The CDR3 DNA is TGTGCCAGCAGCTCCGGGACAGGGGTCTTTTTATCCCTCCACTTT. The encoded protein is CASSSGTGVFLSLHF.

CDR3: CASSLTIRGRDFYEQYF. In DNA, the CDR3 is TGTGCCAGCAGTCTCACCATCCGGGGGCGAGATTTCTACGAGCAGTACTTC. The chain combines TRBV27 with TRBJ2-7; D may be TRBD1 or TRBD2 (6 bases each). The CDR3 sequence is 17 residues long. V lost 5 bases and J lost 3, with 23 bases in between. Germline lookup yields CDR1 MNHEY and CDR2 SMNVEV (reference sequence).

The rearrangement uses TRBV11-2 and TRBJ1-1, with TRBD1 matching over 8 bases. The CDR3 is 15 residues long. The J segment lost 8 bases and the V segment lost 5 bases, leaving 13 bases of the junction unmatched. CDR1 and CDR2 (germline): SGHAT, FQNNGV. CDR3 sequence (DNA): TGTGCCAGCAGCCCAAGGACAGGGCCGAAGGAGGAAGCTTTCTTT. It codes for CASSPRTGPKEEAFF. Variable domain in full (rest from reference TRBV11-2 and TRBJ1-1): EAGVAQSPRYKIIEKRQSVAFWCNPISGHATLYWYQQILGQGPKLLIQFQNNGVVDDSQLPKDRFSAERLKGVDSTLKIQPAKLEDSAVYLCASSPRTGPKEEAFFGQGTRLTVV.

V is TRBV29-1 and J is TRBJ2-5; unclear D gene. The CDR3 covers 13 residues. V was pared by 2 bases and J by 0 bases, with 7 bases between. The germline CDR1 and CDR2 sequences are SQVTM and ANQGSEA. CDR3: CSVELGNQETQYF. DNA for the CDR3: TGCAGCGTTGAATTAGGTAACCAAGAGACCCAGTACTTC.

The chain has TRBV6-5 and TRBJ2-7, with 7 nucleotides matching TRBD1. Germline V gene sequence: CDR1 MNHEY, CDR2 SVGAGI. With 0 bases clipped from V and 0 bases from J, the junction kept 5 bases outside the gene matches. CDR3 length equals 16 residues. The DNA for the CDR3 is TGTGCCAGCAGTTACTCGAAGGGGGCGGTCTCCTACGAGCAGTACTTC. Translation: CASSYSKGAVSYEQYF.

This chain joins TRBV27 and TRBJ1-5; TRBD1 is a possible D gene (5 bases). This CDR3 is built from 17 residues. V was trimmed by 5 bases and J by 1 base, leaving 18 bases between them. CDR1 and CDR2 from the germline V gene are MNHEY and SMNVEV (reference sequence). The CDR3, as DNA: TGTGCCAGCAGTCCCGACCCCTTGACAGAAAGCAATCAGCCCCAGCATTTT. This codes for CASSPDPLTESNQPQHF.

About this clone: No DNA is shown, since the ends of the CDR3 on it are uncertain; the CDR3 is the one TCRdb lists. Here the CDR3 reads CASSPLWQDSNQPQHF. The gene calls are TRBV18 and TRBJ1-5; the table assigns TRBD1, which was not confirmed against the DNA. Termini included, the CDR3 measures 16 amino acids. Germline values: CDR1 KGHSH, CDR2 LQKENI.

This chain uses TRBV6-1 with TRBJ2-1; 7 bases are a match to TRBD1. V lost 1 base, J lost 0 bases, and 6 bases stayed unmatched. CDR1 is MNHNS, CDR2 SASEGT, per germline. The length of the CDR3 is 17 residues. The CDR3 loop reads CASSEEGARYSYNEQFF. CDR3 nucleotides: TGTGCCAGCAGTGAAGAGGGGGCGCGGTACTCCTACAATGAGCAGTTCTTC.

V usage is TRBV4-1 and J usage is TRBJ2-7; the D is unclear. Trimming removed 5 bases at V and 1 base at J, with 6 bases between. The CDR3 covers 12 residues. The germline CDR1 and CDR2 sequences are MGHRA and YSYEKL. CDR3 DNA: TGCGCCAGCAGCGACCGATCCTACGAGCAGTACTTC. As protein: CASSDRSYEQYF.

The chain recombines TRBV4-2 with TRBJ2-7, with D hard to call. Trimming removed 3 bases at V and 0 bases at J, with 15 bases between. Germline values: CDR1 LGHNA, CDR2 YNFKEQ. The CDR3 loop spans 16 amino acids. The CDR3 bases are TGTGCCAGCAGCCAGTGGCGGTTGAGCAGCTCCTACGAGCAGTACTTC. It encodes CASSQWRLSSSYEQYF.

V gene TRBV7-2 combines with J gene TRBJ2-2; D is possibly TRBD1 (6 bases). CDR3 length: 15 residues. Trimming pared 3 bases from V and 1 base from J, leaving 9 bases between. Germline V gives CDR1 SGHTA, CDR2 FQGNSA. As DNA, the CDR3 is TGTGCCAGCAGCTTTTGGGGGCTGAACACCGGGGAGCTGTTTTTT. Translation: CASSFWGLNTGELFF.

The rearrangement joins TRBV6-5 to TRBJ2-7; 7 bases match TRBD2. The CDR3 totals 15 residues. From germline, CDR1 is MNHEY and CDR2 SVGAGI. J was trimmed by 2 bases and V by 8 bases; bases with no gene match: 12. The CDR3 bases are TGTGCCAGCGGTTTCCCCACTAGCGTTACCTACGAGCAGTACTTC. The encoded protein is CASGFPTSVTYEQYF.

This chain connects TRBV4-1 to TRBJ2-1; D may be TRBD1 or TRBD2 (5 bases each). The CDR3 consists of 17 residues. CDR1 is MGHRA and CDR2 is YSYEKL in the germline V gene. V gave up 2 bases and J gave up 4 bases, with 18 bases separating them. CDR3: CASSQNFDGTAYNEQFF. CDR3 coding DNA: TGCGCCAGCAGCCAAAATTTCGACGGGACGGCTTACAATGAGCAGTTCTTC.

This chain joins TRBV7-2 and TRBJ1-2; D might be TRBD1 (6 bases). The CDR3 loop spans 13 amino acids. Germline CDR1 is SGHTA and CDR2 is FQGNSA. V lost 5 bases, J lost 3 bases, and 10 bases lay in between. Written as DNA, the CDR3 is TGTGCCAGCAGCAAACAGGGTGACTATGGCTACACCTTC. Protein: CASSKQGDYGYTF.

This chain uses TRBV18 with TRBJ2-7; perhaps TRBD2 as D (5 bases). The CDR3 runs to 15 residues. V lost 5 bases to trimming and J lost 2 bases, with 16 bases between them. In germline, CDR1 is KGHSH, CDR2 LQKENI. CDR3: CASSVDGLPPYEQYF. In DNA form, the CDR3 reads TGTGCCAGCTCAGTCGATGGACTGCCCCCCTACGAGCAGTACTTC.